This T cell receptor beta chain appears in the sequencing data of a study of shared clonotypes between healthy human individuals. This CDR3 is 15 amino acids long. Per the germline V gene, CDR1 is SSHAT and CDR2 is FNYEAQ (reference sequence). With regard to this clone: Sequence at one end of the junction differs from germline and may be a read error.

Generated by immunoSEQ multiplex PCR, the TCRdb table keeps only in-frame clones and is missing some. Of approximately 1,500,000 clones detected, nearly 99% appear once; the ten largest clones hold 0.4% to 0.45%. The chain carries TRBV7-7 and TRBJ2-3; 8 bases match TRBD2. Sequenced input: naive CD4+ T cells sorted from blood. As for subset: CD45RA+ positively selected. The receptor's source is a man aged 30 to 39 in good health. The CDR3 protein is CASSLKREPPDTQYF. CDR3 in DNA: TGTGCTAGCAGCCTAAAGCGGGAGCCCCCAGATACGCAGTATTTT.